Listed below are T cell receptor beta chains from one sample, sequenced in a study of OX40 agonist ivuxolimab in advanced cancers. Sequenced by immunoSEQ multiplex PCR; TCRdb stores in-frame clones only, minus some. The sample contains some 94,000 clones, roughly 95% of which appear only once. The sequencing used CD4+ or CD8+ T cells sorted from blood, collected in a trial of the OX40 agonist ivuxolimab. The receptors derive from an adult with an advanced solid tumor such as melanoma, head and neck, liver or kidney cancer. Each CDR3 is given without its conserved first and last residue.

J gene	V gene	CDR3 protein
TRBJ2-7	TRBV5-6	ASSLNRVEQY
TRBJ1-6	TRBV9	ASSVDPGQGRAPLH
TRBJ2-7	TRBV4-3	ASSYGTAGLAGYEQY
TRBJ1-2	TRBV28	ASSFAGGYGYT
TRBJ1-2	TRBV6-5	ASSYTPQGRFGYT
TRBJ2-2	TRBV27	ASSSLIPRGSGELF
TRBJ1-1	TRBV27	ASSGGTAMNTEAF
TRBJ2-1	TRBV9	ASSPLTSGRDNEQF
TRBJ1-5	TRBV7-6	ASSLEPGVGQPQH
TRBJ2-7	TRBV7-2	ASSFGALSYEQY
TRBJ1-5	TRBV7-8	ASSLDGTSYQPQH
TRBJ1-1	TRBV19	ASSMGHANTEAF
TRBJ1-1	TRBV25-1	ASSEHRPEVF
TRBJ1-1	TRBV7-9	ASSLPEGSEAF
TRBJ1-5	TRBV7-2	ASSEYSNQPQH
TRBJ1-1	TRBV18	ASSPDSTANTEAF
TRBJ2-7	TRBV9	ASSPCRQGMCEQY
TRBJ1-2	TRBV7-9	ASSLALDSHSHGYT
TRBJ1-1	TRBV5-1	ASRQGGTEAF
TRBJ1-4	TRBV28	ASSFGATTNEKLF
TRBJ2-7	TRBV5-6	ASSPGLGSSYEQY
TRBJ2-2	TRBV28	ASSLRRQTGELF
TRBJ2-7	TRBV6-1	ASRRTGGAYEQY
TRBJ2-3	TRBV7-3	ASSLSGTTDTQY
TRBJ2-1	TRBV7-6	ASSLVSGRAEITHYNEQF
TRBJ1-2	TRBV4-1	ASRYEGQGDAGYT
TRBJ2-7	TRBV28	ASSPRAETYEQY
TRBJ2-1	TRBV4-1	ASSQGPLLEYNEQF
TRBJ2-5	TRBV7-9	ASSPSGSYQETQY
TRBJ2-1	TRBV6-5	ASTPGPHLYNEQF
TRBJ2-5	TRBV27	ASNPSGSRGETQY
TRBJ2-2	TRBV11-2	ASSLMGGTGELF
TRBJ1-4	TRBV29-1	SVIGEYEKLF
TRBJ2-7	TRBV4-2	ASSQDGSTSYEQY